The clone carrying this T cell receptor (beta chain) has at least ten counts. The sample contains more than one DNA sequence encoding this CDR3. CDR3 length: 15 residues. Germline assignment: CDR1 SGHRS and CDR2 YFSETQ. Trimming removed 4 bases from V and 5 bases from J; junction bases left unmatched: 8. The data were taken from a study of blood T cell repertoires in COVID-19. The overall study: Samples taken during acute and convalescent COVID-19 were collected in the United States, Italy and Spain. Sample material is recorded as cDNA or gDNA derived from T cells, B-cell-depleted T cells, or PBMCs.

Source study methods: Amplification with reference gene primers provided the estimates of nucleated cell counts. Sequenced by immunoSEQ multiplex PCR; TCRdb stores in-frame clones only, minus some. That table furnishes V, J and clone size, whereas the DNA furnished D and trimming. The table records more than 80,000 clones, 71% of them present only once. The V gene is TRBV5-1, the J gene TRBJ2-5; TRBD2 aligns across 10 bases. The source is a human donor with acute or convalescent COVID-19. The donor label of this sample is uncertain. Source material: peripheral blood. The CDR3 here is CASSRVAGGGETQYF. In nucleotides, the CDR3 is TGCGCCAGCAGCCGAGTAGCGGGGGGAGGGGAGACCCAGTACTTC. Using reference TRBV5-1 and TRBJ2-5 for the parts outside the CDR3, the full variable domain is KAGVTQTPRYLIKTRGQQVTLSCSPISGHRSVSWYQQTPGQGLQFLFEYFSETQRNKGNFPGRFSGRQFSNSRSEMNVSTLELGDSALYLCASSRVAGGGETQYFGPGTRLLVL.